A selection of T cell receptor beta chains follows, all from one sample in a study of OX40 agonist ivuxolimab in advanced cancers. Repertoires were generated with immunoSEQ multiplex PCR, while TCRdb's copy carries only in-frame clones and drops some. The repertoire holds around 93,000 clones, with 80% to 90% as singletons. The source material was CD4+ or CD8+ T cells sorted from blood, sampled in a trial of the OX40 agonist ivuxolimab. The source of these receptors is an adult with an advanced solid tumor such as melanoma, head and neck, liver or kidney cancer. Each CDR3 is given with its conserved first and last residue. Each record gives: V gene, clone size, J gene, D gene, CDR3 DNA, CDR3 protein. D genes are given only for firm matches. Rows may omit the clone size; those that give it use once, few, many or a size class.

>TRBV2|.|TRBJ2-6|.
TGTGCCAGCAGTGTTGAGGCCCGGCCCTCTGGGGCCAACGTCCTGACTTTC
CASSVEARPSGANVLTF
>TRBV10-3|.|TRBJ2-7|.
TGTGCCATCAGTGAAGGATACGAGCAGTACTTC
CAISEGYEQYF
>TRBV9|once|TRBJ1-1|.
TGTGCCAGCAGCGTAGTTGAAGGGGTCACTGAAGCTTTCTTT
CASSVVEGVTEAFF
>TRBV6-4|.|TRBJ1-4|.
TGTGCCAGCAGTGACTCTGCCCGGGGGGAGCGGGATGAAAAACTGTTTTTT
CASSDSARGERDEKLFF
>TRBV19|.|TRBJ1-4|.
TGTGCCAGTAGTATGGTGGGAGTGAATGAAAAACTGTTTTTT
CASSMVGVNEKLFF
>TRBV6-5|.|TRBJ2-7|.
TGTGCCAGCAGTCCCAGGGATTGGGGGCTCTACGAGCAGTACTTC
CASSPRDWGLYEQYF
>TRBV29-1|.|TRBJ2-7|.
TGCAGCGTTGAAGGGGACGGCTACGAGCAGTACTTC
CSVEGDGYEQYF
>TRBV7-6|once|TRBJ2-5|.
TGTGCCAGCAGCCTAGCCCCCCTCCAAGAGACCCAGTACTTC
CASSLAPLQETQYF
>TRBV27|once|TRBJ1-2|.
TGTGCCAGCAGTTATCAAGGGTCCTATGGCTACACCTTC
CASSYQGSYGYTF
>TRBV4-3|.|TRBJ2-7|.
TGCGCCAGCAGCCAAGATCTCCGTTACGAGCAGTACTTC
CASSQDLRYEQYF
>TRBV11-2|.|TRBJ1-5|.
TGTGCCAGCAGCTTATCCCTCGCCGGGGGCGGGGGACAGCCCCAGCATTTT
CASSLSLAGGGGQPQHF
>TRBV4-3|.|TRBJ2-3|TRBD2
TGCGCCAGCAGCCAAGAGGGGGGACTAGCGGGAGTCCAAGCTAGCACAGATACGCAGTATTTT
CASSQEGGLAGVQASTDTQYF
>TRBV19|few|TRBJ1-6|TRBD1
TGTGCCAGTAAGGGGACAGGGAAAAATTCACCCCTCCACTTT
CASKGTGKNSPLHF
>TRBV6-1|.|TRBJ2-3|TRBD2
TGTGCCAGCAGTGAAGCCCGGCTAGCGGGACCTTCTATCGCAGATACGCAGTATTTT
CASSEARLAGPSIADTQYF
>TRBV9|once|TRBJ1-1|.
TGTGCCAGCAGTTCGTCCGGGGGGGACAACCGAATTACTGAAGCTTTCTTT
CASSSSGGDNRITEAFF
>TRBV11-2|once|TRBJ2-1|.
TGTGCCAGCAAGGTGGCAGGGTTCTACAATGAGCAGTTCTTC
CASKVAGFYNEQFF
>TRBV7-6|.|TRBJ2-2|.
TGTGCCAGCAGCTTAGGGACAGAGAACACCGGGGAGCTGTTTTTT
CASSLGTENTGELFF
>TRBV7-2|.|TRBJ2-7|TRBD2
TGTGCCAGCAGCCCGCACGCGAGCGGGAGTCGGAACGAGCAGTACTTC
CASSPHASGSRNEQYF
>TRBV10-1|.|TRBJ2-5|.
TGCGCCAGCAGTGAACGGCAAACCCAAGAGACCCAGTACTTC
CASSERQTQETQYF
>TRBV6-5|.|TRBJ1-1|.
TGTGCCAGCAGTTATGGGGGCGCGGACACTGAAGCTTTCTTT
CASSYGGADTEAFF
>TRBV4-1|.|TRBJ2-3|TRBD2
TGCGCCAGCAGTTCCGGTGGACTAGCGGGAGGGCAAGATACGCAGTATTTT
CASSSGGLAGGQDTQYF
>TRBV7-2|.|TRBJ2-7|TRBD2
TGTGCCAGCAGCTCAGCGGGGGTACTCTCCTACGAGCAGTACTTC
CASSSAGVLSYEQYF